A selection of T cell receptor beta chains follows, all from one sample in a study of blood T cell repertoires in COVID-19. Sequencing was performed with immunoSEQ multiplex PCR; in TCRdb, only in-frame clones are kept and a portion is missing. The table has 200,000 to 250,000 clones, about 83% seen once. What was sequenced was peripheral blood. Receptors were obtained from a young man who had recovered from COVID-19. Both conserved end residues are trimmed from each CDR3. Each record gives: V gene, CDR3 protein.

V gene: TRBV28
CDR3 protein: ASRGTSERNEQF

V gene: TRBV2
CDR3 protein: ARSEGGRGYEQY

V gene: TRBV7-9
CDR3 protein: ASSHSTLY

V gene: TRBV18
CDR3 protein: ASSRSRKNEKLF

V gene: TRBV7-8
CDR3 protein: ASSLDGGSNQPQH

V gene: TRBV9
CDR3 protein: ASSVRQAGADTGELF

V gene: TRBV6-4
CDR3 protein: ASSVRGGTDTQY

V gene: TRBV7-8
CDR3 protein: ASSSILVADTQY

V gene: TRBV27
CDR3 protein: ASRPTGDGYGYT

V gene: TRBV7-8
CDR3 protein: ASSFTVNTEAF

V gene: TRBV19
CDR3 protein: ASSPQGGNNGYT

V gene: TRBV7-8
CDR3 protein: ASSLVRVPYGYT

V gene: TRBV24-1
CDR3 protein: ATSESQGFRTGELF

V gene: TRBV4-1
CDR3 protein: ASSGSGSTNEKLF

V gene: TRBV9
CDR3 protein: ASTDRAPGNTIY

V gene: TRBV5-8
CDR3 protein: ASSRLTGVHVNEQF

V gene: TRBV7-9
CDR3 protein: ASSFYPSSGNTIY

V gene: TRBV18
CDR3 protein: ASSYQQGAYETQY

V gene: TRBV5-1
CDR3 protein: ASSILTGGTEAF

V gene: TRBV5-6
CDR3 protein: ASSLGDIQY

V gene: TRBV4-1
CDR3 protein: ASSQTGLSTDTQY

V gene: TRBV5-5
CDR3 protein: ASSLWSNTGELF

V gene: TRBV5-8
CDR3 protein: ASSLDRVLGPGELF

V gene: TRBV7-9
CDR3 protein: ASSSSSPGVHQPQH

V gene: TRBV6-4
CDR3 protein: ASSLTEQTDTQY

V gene: TRBV2
CDR3 protein: ASYGESWGPKETQY

V gene: TRBV2
CDR3 protein: ASSEVQAPQPQH

V gene: TRBV15
CDR3 protein: ATKAGDVVTDTQY

V gene: TRBV3-1/TRBV3-2
CDR3 protein: ASSPTTSGRKRVQY

V gene: TRBV10-1
CDR3 protein: ASSESGGGYNEQF

V gene: TRBV4-1
CDR3 protein: ASSPGTSPEQF

V gene: TRBV2
CDR3 protein: ASRDPGGNEKLF

V gene: TRBV7-6
CDR3 protein: ASSPATGRGSSPLH

V gene: TRBV19
CDR3 protein: ASSQGQVDYNEQF

V gene: TRBV6-4
CDR3 protein: ASSVSGGDNEQF

V gene: TRBV10-3
CDR3 protein: AISSPAQGIDEQY

V gene: TRBV7-2
CDR3 protein: ASSLTYFHEQF

V gene: TRBV11-2
CDR3 protein: ASSQSGSETQY

V gene: TRBV6-5
CDR3 protein: ASSHRQNANTEAF

V gene: TRBV7-9
CDR3 protein: ASSLEPATGSGELF

V gene: TRBV7-3
CDR3 protein: ASSLEGRRNEQF

V gene: TRBV2
CDR3 protein: ASRERGGPFNEQF

V gene: TRBV19
CDR3 protein: ASSMHGGINTEAF

V gene: TRBV11-2
CDR3 protein: ASSHNQGRGEAF

V gene: TRBV28
CDR3 protein: ATGSGYT

V gene: TRBV5-4
CDR3 protein: ASSLSGQREQY

V gene: TRBV2
CDR3 protein: ASTADRLLAEAF

V gene: TRBV21-1
CDR3 protein: ASSKGRSGTDTQY

V gene: TRBV4-2
CDR3 protein: ASSQEFSGGAGTGELF

V gene: TRBV28
CDR3 protein: ASSFSVRGYHNSPLH

V gene: TRBV7-9
CDR3 protein: ASSRGQSNEKLF

V gene: TRBV5-1
CDR3 protein: ASRVGTVGTEAF

V gene: TRBV5-6
CDR3 protein: ASSLGQGYYGYT

V gene: TRBV25-1
CDR3 protein: ASSESDRGLYGYT

V gene: TRBV7-2
CDR3 protein: ASSLTSGGPL

V gene: TRBV7-9
CDR3 protein: ASSPGLSTGELF

V gene: TRBV5-5
CDR3 protein: ASSTLSRPSTDTQY

V gene: TRBV18
CDR3 protein: ASSPGSRRGRSGYT

V gene: TRBV6-1
CDR3 protein: ASSEPGQGNTEAF

V gene: TRBV9
CDR3 protein: ASSRTGQETQY